The rows below give T cell receptor beta chains drawn from one sample of a study of T cells in localized non-small cell lung cancer. The repertoire was sequenced with immunoSEQ multiplex PCR; TCRdb's copy has only in-frame clones and lacks some. The table has over 2,000 clones, approximately 24% seen once. The input for sequencing was lung tumor tissue, taken before any cancer treatment. The receptors originated from a woman aged 40-69 years with stage II squamous cell lung carcinoma. CDR3s include the opening cysteine and the closing phenylalanine or tryptophan. Fields, in order: D gene, V gene, clone size, CDR3 length, J gene, CDR3 protein, CDR3 DNA. The D gene is left open where the match is weak. Some rows mark clone size as missing; the rest say once, few, many or name a class of expanded clone.

>-|TRBV30|-|15|TRBJ1-6
CAWSGQSGGDSPLHF
TGTGCCTGGAGTGGACAATCCGGGGGAGACTCACCCCTCCACTTT
>-|TRBV5-1|-|15|TRBJ1-1
CASSLDGTTNTEAFF
TGCGCCAGCAGCTTGGACGGGACGACTAACACTGAAGCTTTCTTT
>TRBD2|TRBV28|-|15|TRBJ2-7
CASSLPSGRTYEQYF
TGTGCCAGCAGTTTACCTAGCGGGAGGACCTACGAGCAGTACTTC
>TRBD2|TRBV9|few|14|TRBJ2-3
CASSEAGITDTQYF
TGTGCCAGCAGTGAAGCGGGGATCACAGATACGCAGTATTTT
>-|TRBV12-5|-|15|TRBJ2-7
CASGLGTGRAYEQYF
TGTGCTAGTGGTTTGGGGACAGGGAGGGCCTACGAGCAGTACTTC
>TRBD2|TRBV19|-|20|TRBJ2-3
CASSPLNTGTSGTTQIAQYF
TGTGCCAGTAGTCCCCTAAATACCGGGACTAGCGGAACCACACAGATAGCGCAGTATTTT
>-|TRBV7-5|-|15|TRBJ1-5
CASSPTPGFDQPQHF
TGTGCCAGCAGCCCGACCCCGGGTTTTGATCAGCCCCAGCATTTT
>TRBD1|TRBV28|-|13|TRBJ2-1
CASSGTGVKEQFF
TGTGCCAGCAGTGGGACAGGGGTAAAAGAGCAGTTCTTC
>TRBD2|TRBV10-3|-|16|TRBJ2-3
CAISEEASGGTDTQYF
TGTGCCATCAGTGAGGAGGCTAGCGGGGGAACAGATACGCAGTATTTT
>-|TRBV9|medium-sized|13|TRBJ1-5
CASSVGSHQPQHF
TGTGCCAGCAGCGTAGGCTCGCATCAGCCCCAGCATTTT
>-|TRBV28|few|13|TRBJ1-1
CASIIGGKTEAFF
TGTGCCAGTATCATCGGGGGGAAAACTGAAGCTTTCTTT
>-|TRBV18|-|14|TRBJ2-1
CASSPRTSDNEQFF
TGTGCCAGCTCACCAAGGACATCGGACAATGAGCAGTTCTTC
>-|TRBV19|few|14|TRBJ2-4
CATSGSWAKNIQYF
TGTGCCACCTCGGGCAGTTGGGCCAAAAACATTCAGTACTTC
>-|TRBV9|few|13|TRBJ1-1
CASSARRGTEAFF
TGTGCCAGCAGCGCTCGAAGGGGCACTGAAGCTTTCTTT
>TRBD1|TRBV28|-|16|TRBJ2-7
CASSAHRGRGSYEQYF
TGTGCCAGCAGCGCGCACAGGGGCCGGGGATCCTACGAGCAGTACTTC
>-|TRBV12-5|few|15|TRBJ2-7
CASTLEGVSAYEQYF
TGTGCCAGCACCCTCGAGGGGGTGAGCGCCTACGAGCAGTACTTC
>TRBD2|TRBV30|-|16|TRBJ2-5
CAWSVPGRALVETQYF
TGTGCCTGGAGTGTACCCGGGAGGGCCTTAGTGGAGACCCAGTACTTC
>-|TRBV10-1|-|11|TRBJ2-3
CASSQSDTQYF
TGCGCCAGCAGTCAGTCAGATACGCAGTATTTT
>TRBD1|TRBV11-3|few|15|TRBJ1-1
CASSFSGTGNTEAFF
TGTGCCAGCAGCTTTTCCGGGACAGGGAATACTGAAGCTTTCTTT
>-|TRBV5-1|-|17|TRBJ1-1
CASSLAGAQTMNTEAFF
TGCGCCAGCAGCTTGGCGGGGGCGCAGACCATGAACACTGAAGCTTTCTTT
>-|TRBV30|once|12|TRBJ2-7
CAWTQSGYEQYF
TGTGCCTGGACCCAGTCGGGCTACGAGCAGTACTTC
>TRBD1|TRBV15|few|16|TRBJ1-5
CATSSFGTGTAQPQHF
TGTGCCACCAGCAGTTTTGGGACAGGGACGGCTCAGCCCCAGCATTTT
>-|TRBV11-1|few|16|TRBJ1-1
CASSTREPHRGAEAFF
TGTGCCAGCAGTACCCGGGAACCCCACCGTGGGGCTGAAGCTTTCTTT
>-|TRBV6-8|medium-sized|13|TRBJ1-1
CASTSPMNTEAFF
TGTGCCAGCACCTCCCCGATGAACACTGAAGCTTTCTTT
>-|TRBV12-2|medium-sized|19|TRBJ2-5
CASRPTGGPAGGWQETQYF
TGTGCAAGTCGGCCCACAGGGGGCCCAGCGGGAGGGTGGCAAGAGACCCAGTACTTC
>TRBD1|TRBV11-3|few|15|TRBJ2-5
CASSLDPTGVETQYF
TGTGCCAGCAGCTTAGACCCTACAGGGGTGGAGACCCAGTACTTC
>-|TRBV9|-|15|TRBJ2-7
CASSRTGTHSYEQYF
TGTGCCAGCAGTCGCACCGGGACACACTCCTACGAGCAGTACTTC
>-|TRBV29-1|-|15|TRBJ1-5
CSVRTSNQGDQPQHF
TGCAGCGTTCGTACCAGTAATCAGGGAGATCAGCCCCAGCATTTT
>-|TRBV6-8|-|13|TRBJ1-6
CASLKGNNSPLHF
TGTGCCAGCCTGAAGGGGAATAATTCACCCCTCCACTTT
>TRBD2|TRBV11-3|-|19|TRBJ2-7
CASSLIARTSGGAGYEQYF
TGTGCCAGCAGCTTAATTGCCAGGACTAGCGGGGGAGCAGGCTACGAGCAGTACTTC
>TRBD2|TRBV11-3|few|17|TRBJ2-7
CASSLVAGGLSSYEQYF
TGTGCCAGCAGCTTAGTAGCGGGAGGCCTCTCATCCTACGAGCAGTACTTC
>TRBD1|TRBV11-3|few|14|TRBJ1-2
CASSLTGEGRWRTF
TGTGCCAGCAGCTTGACAGGGGAAGGGAGGTGGCGCACCTTC
>TRBD2|TRBV11-3|-|15|TRBJ2-5
CASSLGLAGGETQYF
TGTGCCAGCAGCTTGGGACTAGCGGGGGGTGAGACCCAGTACTTC
>TRBD2|TRBV6-7|-|13|TRBJ2-7
CASSTGLAYEQYF
TGTGCCAGCAGTACAGGACTAGCCTACGAGCAGTACTTC
>TRBD1|TRBV4-1|-|17|TRBJ1-5
CASSPDGDRVSNQPQHF
TGCGCCAGCAGCCCCGATGGAGACAGGGTGAGCAATCAGCCCCAGCATTTT
>-|TRBV6-8|medium-sized|13|TRBJ1-1
CASLDRPNTEAFF
TGTGCCAGCTTGGACAGACCGAACACTGAAGCTTTCTTT
>-|TRBV9|-|22|TRBJ2-7
CASSVAPSNLVTDRIKYYEQYF
TGTGCCAGCAGCGTAGCCCCTTCCAACCTTGTAACGGACCGAATTAAATACTACGAGCAGTACTTC
>-|TRBV18|large|14|TRBJ2-2
CASSPVLGDGELFF
TGTGCCAGCTCACCGGTCCTCGGGGACGGGGAGCTGTTTTTT
>-|TRBV30|once|11|TRBJ1-2
CAWSVPGVNTF
TGTGCCTGGAGCGTCCCGGGGGTCAACACCTTC
>-|TRBV6-8|few|15|TRBJ2-1
CASYDKASSYNEQFF
TGTGCCAGTTACGACAAGGCAAGCTCCTACAATGAGCAGTTCTTC
>TRBD2|TRBV29-1|few|14|TRBJ2-1
CSVERRGSIRVEFF
TGCAGCGTTGAAAGGCGCGGGAGTATAAGGGTCGAGTTCTTC
>-|TRBV6-1|medium-sized|16|TRBJ2-2
CASSEERTALGGELFF
TGTGCCAGCAGTGAAGAGAGGACGGCCTTGGGCGGGGAGCTGTTTTTT
>-|TRBV10-2|large|14|TRBJ2-7
CASSLSGQGGEQYF
TGCGCCAGCAGTCTTTCAGGGCAAGGGGGCGAGCAGTACTTC
>TRBD2|TRBV28|few|14|TRBJ2-1
CASSLLAALNEQFF
TGTGCCAGCAGTTTACTAGCGGCTCTCAATGAGCAGTTCTTC
>-|TRBV4-1|-|15|TRBJ2-2
CASQPSEENTGELFF
TGCGCCAGCCAGCCAAGTGAGGAAAACACCGGGGAGCTGTTTTTT